These 24 T cell receptor beta chains share one sample of origin, sequenced in a study of Graves' ophthalmopathy and Graves' hyperthyroidism. Transcripts of RNA were the source for amplifying TCR beta CDR3 regions. HTBI primers primed a first-round RT-PCR, and a second-round multiplex PCR followed. MiXCR was run by TCRdb on the multiplex PCR reads, yielding one entry per CDR3 protein. The table has some 410,000 distinct CDR3 sequences, more than 20% seen once. The sequenced sample was peripheral blood. These receptors were collected from a woman under 30 with stable Graves' hyperthyroidism.

This clonotype showed up many times. The J gene is TRBJ1-1, the V gene TRBV7-2, with TRBD1 as a possible D gene (5 bases). The CDR3 spans 14 residues. V was cut by 4 bases and J by 8 bases, with 17 bases left in between. Per germline, CDR1 SGHTA and CDR2 FQGNSA. CDR3 nucleotides: TGTGCCAGCAGCTCTGTCTCGGGGGGGGTCGAAGCTTTCTTT. Protein product: CASSSVSGGVEAFF.

The chain links TRBV30 to TRBJ2-2, with TRBD1 matching 12 bases. CDR1 is GTSNPN, CDR2 SVGIG, per germline (reference sequence). V trimming: 4 bases; J trimming: 7 bases; junction bases outside the gene matches: 7. CDR3 length: 15 residues. Written as DNA, the CDR3 is TGTGCCTGGACCCGGGACAGGGGGCCTAGCGGGGAGCTGTTTTTT. Translated: CAWTRDRGPSGELFF.

The table lists this clonotype with many counts. This chain links TRBV19 with TRBJ2-2; D is possibly TRBD2 (6 bases). The CDR3 length is 14 residues. Trimming pared 3 bases from V and 5 bases from J, leaving 10 bases between. Germline CDR1 reads LNHDA; CDR2 reads SQIVND (reference sequence). Here the CDR3 DNA reads TGTGCCAGTAGTATGAACGGGGGAACCGGGGAGCTGTTTTTT. Its protein is CASSMNGGTGELFF.

This clonotype was seen repeatedly, ten times or more. This sequence joins TRBV7-2 and TRBJ1-1; D remains ambiguous. CDR1 and CDR2 (germline): SGHTA, FQGNSA. V lost 6 bases, J lost 0 bases, and 8 bases lay in between. CDR3 length: 13 amino acids. CDR3 amino acids: CASRESVNTEAFF. The DNA of the CDR3 is TGTGCCAGCAGGGAGAGCGTGAACACTGAAGCTTTCTTT.

This clonotype was recorded at least ten times. The V and J genes are TRBV19 and TRBJ2-2; 14 bases fit TRBD2. Germline V gives CDR1 LNHDA, CDR2 SQIVND (reference sequence). The ends lost 7 bases at V and 1 base at J; junction bases unmatched: 17. The CDR3 sequence is 21 residues long. CDR3 sequence (DNA): TGTGCCAGTACGTTAGATCTCCTGACTAGCGGGAGGGCCCTGAACACCGGGGAGCTGTTTTTT. As protein: CASTLDLLTSGRALNTGELFF.

This clonotype was counted a few times. The chain recombines TRBV5-6 with TRBJ2-5; 11 bases map to TRBD2. The CDR3 consists of 17 residues. The germline CDR1 and CDR2 sequences are SGHDT and YYEEEE. Trimming cost V 4 bases and J 4 bases; bases outside gene matches: 12. CDR3 bases: TGTGCCAGCAGCCTACCGGGACTAGCGGTCGGGGGAGAGACCCAGTACTTC. It specifies CASSLPGLAVGGETQYF.

This clonotype was seen many times. The rearrangement links TRBV6-2 or TRBV6-3 to TRBJ2-2; D may be TRBD1 (6 bases). Trimming removed 8 bases from V and 5 bases from J, with 15 bases in between. Germline lookup yields CDR1 MNHEY and CDR2 SVGEGT. The CDR3 length is 14 residues. This CDR3 reads CASRLPTGTGELFF. In nucleotides, the CDR3 is TGTGCCAGCCGTCTTCCAACAGGGACCGGGGAGCTGTTTTTT.

This clonotype was seen at least ten times. This chain joins TRBV3-1 and TRBJ1-1; D ambiguous. V was cut by 0 bases and J by 1 base, with 6 bases left in between. CDR3 size: 14 residues. The germline V gene has CDR1 LGHDT and CDR2 YNNKEL (reference sequence). The CDR3 spells CASSQDRTNTEAFF. CDR3 coding DNA: TGTGCCAGCAGCCAAGACAGGACGAACACTGAAGCTTTCTTT.

V gene TRBV20-1 combines with J gene TRBJ2-3; 7 positions agree with TRBD2. Germline V gene sequence: CDR1 DFQATT, CDR2 SNEGSKA (reference sequence). The CDR3 spans 18 residues. Trimming removed 0 bases from V and 3 bases from J; junction bases left unmatched: 15. The CDR3 nucleotides are TGCAGTGCTAGAGATTATTTCTACCGGCGGGAGTATACAGATACGCAGTATTTT. Translation: CSARDYFYRREYTDTQYF.

At least ten counts were recorded for this clonotype. V and J are TRBV10-3 and TRBJ1-5; D call uncertain. The CDR3 loop spans 13 amino acids. Germline-derived CDR1 and CDR2 are ENHRY and SYGVKD. V was pared by 2 bases and J by 4 bases, with 6 bases between. The CDR3 region is CAISEGENQPQHF. The CDR3 bases are TGTGCCATCAGTGAGGGGGAAAATCAGCCCCAGCATTTT.

In this sample, this clonotype turned up many times. This chain uses TRBV19 with TRBJ1-1; TRBD1 matches 7 bases. The CDR3 is 15 residues long. Germline loops: CDR1 LNHDA, CDR2 SQIVND (reference sequence). V gave up 4 bases and J gave up 1 base; unmatched junction bases: 6. CDR3 amino acids: CASSSGQVANTEAFF. In DNA, the CDR3 is TGTGCCAGTAGTAGCGGACAGGTGGCGAACACTGAAGCTTTCTTT.

This clonotype has at least ten counts. The V gene is TRBV20-1, the J gene TRBJ2-5; no definite D call. CDR3 size: 14 residues. CDR1 DFQATT and CDR2 SNEGSKA come from the germline V gene (reference sequence). The V end was cut by 1 base, the J end by 1 base, with 10 bases between. CDR3 coding DNA: TGCAGTGCTAGAGGAAGGATTCGCCAAGAGACCCAGTACTTC. It is translated as CSARGRIRQETQYF.

This clonotype appeared many times. This rearrangement joins TRBV9 to TRBJ1-3; possibly TRBD1 for D (6 bases). This CDR3 is 14 amino acids long. V lost 4 bases and J lost 4, with 12 bases in between. Germline-derived CDR1 and CDR2 are SGDLS and YYNGEE. The CDR3: CASSPEGVGNTIYF. The CDR3 region has the DNA TGTGCCAGCAGCCCAGAGGGGGTCGGAAACACCATATATTTT.

This clonotype was counted many times. CDR3 region: CASRRSTSSGNTIYF. Written as DNA, the CDR3 is TGTGCCAGCAGGAGGTCCACGAGCTCTGGAAACACCATATATTTT. V usage is TRBV12-3 or TRBV12-4 and J usage is TRBJ1-3; D remains unclear. The CDR3 loop spans 15 amino acids. V was cut by 6 bases and J by 0 bases, with 12 bases left in between.

This clonotype has at least ten counts. The chain is built from TRBV7-2 and TRBJ2-5; TRBD1 aligns across 7 bases. V shed 5 bases and J 6 bases; nucleotides not matched to a gene: 9. The CDR3 loop spans 14 amino acids. Germline CDR1 is SGHTA and CDR2 is FQGNSA. The CDR3 nucleotides are TGTGCCAGCAGCGCGTCTCGGGACAGACAGACCCAGTACTTC. It encodes CASSASRDRQTQYF. The full variable domain, its missing parts supplied by reference TRBV7-2 and TRBJ2-5, is GAGVSQSPSNKVTEKGKDVELRCDPISGHTALYWYRQSLGQGLEFLIYFQGNSAPDKSGLPSDRFSAERTGGSVSTLTIQRTQQEDSAVYLCASSASRDRQTQYFGPGTRLLVL.

This clonotype was counted at least ten times. The genes are TRBV24-1 and TRBJ1-5; 7 bases agree with TRBD1. The V gene end was trimmed by 9 bases and the J gene end by 5 bases; junction bases not matched to a gene: 3. From germline, CDR1 is KGHDR and CDR2 SFDVKD. There are 12 residues in the CDR3. Written as DNA, the CDR3 is TGTGCCACCCGACAGGGAGATCAGCCCCAGCATTTT. Protein sequence: CATRQGDQPQHF.

At least ten counts were recorded for this clonotype. The chain employs TRBV6-1 and TRBJ1-3; D is uncertain. V lost 6 bases and J lost 4, with 10 bases in between. Germline V gene data show CDR1 as MNHNS and CDR2 as SASEGT. This CDR3 spans 13 amino acids. The CDR3 sequence is CASRWTLGNTIYF. CDR3 sequence (DNA): TGTGCCAGCAGATGGACGCTCGGAAACACCATATATTTT.

The chain couples TRBV5-1 to TRBJ2-2, with 7 nucleotides matching TRBD1. Trimming cost V 1 base and J 3 bases; bases outside gene matches: 3. This CDR3 is built from 15 residues. Per the germline V gene, CDR1 is SGHRS and CDR2 is YFSETQ. The CDR3 DNA is TGCGCCAGCAGCTTGAAGGGACAGCACACCGGGGAGCTGTTTTTT. This translates into CASSLKGQHTGELFF.

This clonotype has at least ten counts. The chain links TRBV20-1 to TRBJ2-5; TRBD1 or TRBD2 may be the D gene (6 bases each). CDR3 length: 12 residues. The germline V gene encodes CDR1 DFQATT and CDR2 SNEGSKA (reference sequence). For the CDR3, the DNA is TGCAGCCTCCGGAGGGGGAGAGAGACCCAGTACTTC. Translation gives CSLRRGRETQYF.

The table lists this clonotype with many counts. The rearrangement links TRBV5-1 to TRBJ1-1; maybe TRBD1 (5 bases). CDR1 and CDR2 (germline): SGHRS, YFSETQ. This CDR3 spans 13 amino acids. V dropped 3 bases and J dropped 4 bases, with 10 bases sitting between them. CDR3 in amino acids: CASSSVGVTEAFF. The CDR3 region has the DNA TGCGCCAGCAGCTCGGTAGGGGTCACTGAAGCTTTCTTT.

For the CDR3, the DNA is TGTGCCAGCATATTGGGTCCAGGCAATAACTATGGCTACACCTTC. This gives the protein CASILGPGNNYGYTF. The V and J genes are TRBV6-1 and TRBJ1-2; D ambiguous. CDR1 is MNHNS and CDR2 is SASEGT in the germline V gene. Trimming cost V 7 bases and J 1 base, with 16 bases left between them. This CDR3 contains 15 residues.

Many counts were recorded for this clonotype. The genes are TRBV30 and TRBJ1-3; D call uncertain. V was trimmed by 3 bases and J by 7 bases, leaving 10 bases between them. This CDR3 spans 12 amino acids. The germline V gene has CDR1 GTSNPN and CDR2 SVGIG (reference sequence). CDR3: CAWSDVWNTIYF. The CDR3 nucleotides read TGTGCCTGGAGCGACGTCTGGAACACCATATATTTT.

This chain links TRBV20-1 with TRBJ2-5; D call uncertain. V was trimmed by 6 bases and J by 1 base, leaving 6 bases between them. Germline CDR1 is DFQATT and CDR2 is SNEGSKA (reference sequence). The CDR3 has 11 residues. CDR3 loop: CSAGSQETQYF. CDR3 nucleotide sequence: TGCAGTGCCGGGTCCCAAGAGACCCAGTACTTC.

This clonotype was observed at least ten times. The chain employs TRBV30 and TRBJ1-1; no firm D call. Trimming removed 1 base from V and 5 bases from J, with 11 bases in between. The germline CDR1 and CDR2 sequences are GTSNPN and SVGIG (reference sequence). This CDR3 is built from 13 residues. CDR3 nucleotide sequence: TGTGCCTGGAGTGAGAATGAGGGTACTGAAGCTTTCTTT. This gives the protein CAWSENEGTEAFF. The variable domain in full, completed from reference TRBV30 and TRBJ1-1, reads SQTIHQWPATLVQPVGSPLSLECTVEGTSNPNLYWYRQAAGRGLQLLFYSVGIGQISSEVPQNLSASRPQDRQFILSSKKLLLSDSGFYLCAWSENEGTEAFFGQGTRLTVV.